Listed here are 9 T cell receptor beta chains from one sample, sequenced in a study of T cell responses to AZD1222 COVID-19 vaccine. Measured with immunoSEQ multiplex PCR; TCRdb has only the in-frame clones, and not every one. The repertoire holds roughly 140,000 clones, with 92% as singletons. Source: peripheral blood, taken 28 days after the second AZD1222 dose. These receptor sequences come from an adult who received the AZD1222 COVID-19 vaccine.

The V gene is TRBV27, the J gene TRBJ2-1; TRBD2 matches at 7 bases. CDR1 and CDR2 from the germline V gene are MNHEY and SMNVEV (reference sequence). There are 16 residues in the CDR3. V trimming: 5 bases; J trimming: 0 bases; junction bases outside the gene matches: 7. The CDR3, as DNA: TGTGCCAGCAGTCTTAGCGGGCCTAGCTCCTACAATGAGCAGTTCTTC. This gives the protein CASSLSGPSSYNEQFF.

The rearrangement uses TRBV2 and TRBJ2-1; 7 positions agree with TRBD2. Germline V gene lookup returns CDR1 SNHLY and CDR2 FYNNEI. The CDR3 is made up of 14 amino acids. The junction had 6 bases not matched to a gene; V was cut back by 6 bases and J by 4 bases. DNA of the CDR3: TGTGCCAGCAGACCAGCGGGGAAGTACAATGAGCAGTTCTTC. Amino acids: CASRPAGKYNEQFF.

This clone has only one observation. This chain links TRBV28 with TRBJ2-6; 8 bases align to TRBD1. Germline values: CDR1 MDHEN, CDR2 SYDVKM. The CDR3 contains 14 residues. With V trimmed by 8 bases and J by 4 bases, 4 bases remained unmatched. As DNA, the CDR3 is TGTGCCAGCGAAACAGGGGGAGGGGCCAACGTCCTGACTTTC. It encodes CASETGGGANVLTF.

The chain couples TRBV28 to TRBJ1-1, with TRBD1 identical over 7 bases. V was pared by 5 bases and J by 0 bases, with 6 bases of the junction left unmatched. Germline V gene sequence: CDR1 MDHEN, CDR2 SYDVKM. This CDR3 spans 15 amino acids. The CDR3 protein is CASSPAGQMNTEAFF. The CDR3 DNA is TGTGCCAGCAGTCCGGCGGGACAGATGAACACTGAAGCTTTCTTT.

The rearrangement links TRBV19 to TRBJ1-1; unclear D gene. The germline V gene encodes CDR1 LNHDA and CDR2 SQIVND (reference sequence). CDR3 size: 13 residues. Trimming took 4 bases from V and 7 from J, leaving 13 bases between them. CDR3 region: CASSTPPRSEAFF. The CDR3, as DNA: TGTGCCAGTAGTACCCCCCCGAGGAGTGAAGCTTTCTTT.

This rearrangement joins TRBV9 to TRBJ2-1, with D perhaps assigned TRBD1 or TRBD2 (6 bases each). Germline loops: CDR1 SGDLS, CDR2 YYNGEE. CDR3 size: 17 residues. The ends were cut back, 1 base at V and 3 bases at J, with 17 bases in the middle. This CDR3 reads CASSVREGGGVYNEQFF. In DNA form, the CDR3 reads TGTGCCAGCAGCGTAAGGGAAGGGGGAGGCGTCTACAATGAGCAGTTCTTC.

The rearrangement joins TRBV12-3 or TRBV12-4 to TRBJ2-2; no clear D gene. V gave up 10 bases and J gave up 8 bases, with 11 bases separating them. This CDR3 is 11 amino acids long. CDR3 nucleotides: TGTGCCACTTACGTAGGGGGGGAGCTGTTTTTT. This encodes CATYVGGELFF.

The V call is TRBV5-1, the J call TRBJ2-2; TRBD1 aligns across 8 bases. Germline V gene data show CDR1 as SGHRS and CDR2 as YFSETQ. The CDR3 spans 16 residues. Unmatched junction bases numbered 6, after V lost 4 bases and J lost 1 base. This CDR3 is CASSGGTGLNTGELFF. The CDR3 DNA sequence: TGCGCCAGCAGCGGTGGGACAGGACTGAACACCGGGGAGCTGTTTTTT.

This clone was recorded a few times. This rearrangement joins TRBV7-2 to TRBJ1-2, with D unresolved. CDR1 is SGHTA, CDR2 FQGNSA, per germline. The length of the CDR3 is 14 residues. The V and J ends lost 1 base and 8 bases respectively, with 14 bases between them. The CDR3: CASSLVASDRGYTF. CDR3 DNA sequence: TGTGCCAGCAGCTTAGTGGCGTCAGATAGGGGCTACACCTTC.